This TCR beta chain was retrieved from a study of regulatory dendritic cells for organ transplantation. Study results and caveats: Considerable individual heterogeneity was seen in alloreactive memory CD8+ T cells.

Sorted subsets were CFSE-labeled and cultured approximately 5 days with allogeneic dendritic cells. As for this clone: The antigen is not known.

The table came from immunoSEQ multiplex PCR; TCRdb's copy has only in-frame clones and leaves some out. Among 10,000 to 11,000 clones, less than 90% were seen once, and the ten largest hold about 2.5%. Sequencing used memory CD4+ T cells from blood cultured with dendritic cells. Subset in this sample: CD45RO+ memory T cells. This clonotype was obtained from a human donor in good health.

The CDR3 reads CASTRGSYGYTF. CDR3 nucleotide sequence: TGTGCCAGCACCCGGGGGAGCTATGGCTACACCTTC. The chain joins TRBV6-5 to TRBJ1-2; maybe TRBD1 (5 bases). Germline V gene lookup returns CDR1 MNHEY and CDR2 SVGAGI. The CDR3 length is 12 residues. Trimming left V 7 bases short and J 4 bases short, with 10 bases between.